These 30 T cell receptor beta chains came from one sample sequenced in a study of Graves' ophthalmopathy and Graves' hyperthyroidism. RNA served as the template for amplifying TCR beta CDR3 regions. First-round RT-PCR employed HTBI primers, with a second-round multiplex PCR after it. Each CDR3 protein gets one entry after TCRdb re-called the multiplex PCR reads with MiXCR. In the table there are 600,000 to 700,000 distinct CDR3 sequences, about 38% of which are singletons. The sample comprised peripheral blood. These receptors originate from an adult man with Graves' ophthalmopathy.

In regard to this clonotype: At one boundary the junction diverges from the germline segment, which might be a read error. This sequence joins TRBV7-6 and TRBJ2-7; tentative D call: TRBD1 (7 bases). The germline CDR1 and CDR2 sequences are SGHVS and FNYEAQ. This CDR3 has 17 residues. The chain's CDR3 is CASSPGQHAGMIYEQYF. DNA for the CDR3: TGCGCCAGCAGCCCGGGACAGCACGCGGGAATGATCTACGAGCAGTACTTC.

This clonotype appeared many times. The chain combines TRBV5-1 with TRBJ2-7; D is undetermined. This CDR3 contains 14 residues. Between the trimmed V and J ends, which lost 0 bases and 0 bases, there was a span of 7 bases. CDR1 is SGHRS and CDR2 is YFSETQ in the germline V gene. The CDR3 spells CASSLDRNSYEQYF. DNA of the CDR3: TGCGCCAGCAGCTTGGACAGAAACTCCTACGAGCAGTACTTC. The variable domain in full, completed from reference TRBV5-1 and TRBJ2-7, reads KAGVTQTPRYLIKTRGQQVTLSCSPISGHRSVSWYQQTPGQGLQFLFEYFSETQRNKGNFPGRFSGRQFSNSRSEMNVSTLELGDSALYLCASSLDRNSYEQYFGPGTRLTVT.

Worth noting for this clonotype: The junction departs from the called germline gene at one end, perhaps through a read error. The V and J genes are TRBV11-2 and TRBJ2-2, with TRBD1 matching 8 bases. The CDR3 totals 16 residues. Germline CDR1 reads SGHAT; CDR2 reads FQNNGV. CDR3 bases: TGCGCCAGCAGCCCTCGGACAGGGTTGAACACCGGGGAGCTGTTTTTT. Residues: CASSPRTGLNTGELFF.

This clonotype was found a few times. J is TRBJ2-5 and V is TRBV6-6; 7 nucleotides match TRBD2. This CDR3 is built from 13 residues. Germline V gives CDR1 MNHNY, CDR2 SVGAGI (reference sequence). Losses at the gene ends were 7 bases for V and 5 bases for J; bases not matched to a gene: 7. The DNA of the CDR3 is TGTGCCAGCAACCCGGTGGGGGGGGAGACCCAGTACTTC. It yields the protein CASNPVGGETQYF.

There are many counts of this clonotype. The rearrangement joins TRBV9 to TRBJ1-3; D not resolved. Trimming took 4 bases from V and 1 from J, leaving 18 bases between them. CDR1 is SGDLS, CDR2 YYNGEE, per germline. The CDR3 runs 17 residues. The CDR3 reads CASSTGLRAASGNTIYF. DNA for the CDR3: TGTGCCAGCAGCACTGGCCTGCGGGCTGCTTCTGGAAACACCATATATTTT.

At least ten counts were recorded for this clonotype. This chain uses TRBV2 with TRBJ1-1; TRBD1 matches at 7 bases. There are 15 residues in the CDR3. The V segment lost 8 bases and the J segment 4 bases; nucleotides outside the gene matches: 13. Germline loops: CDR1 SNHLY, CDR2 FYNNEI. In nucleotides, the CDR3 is TGTGCCAGCCGCCTCGAAGGGGCAGGGGGCACTGAAGCTTTCTTT. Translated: CASRLEGAGGTEAFF.

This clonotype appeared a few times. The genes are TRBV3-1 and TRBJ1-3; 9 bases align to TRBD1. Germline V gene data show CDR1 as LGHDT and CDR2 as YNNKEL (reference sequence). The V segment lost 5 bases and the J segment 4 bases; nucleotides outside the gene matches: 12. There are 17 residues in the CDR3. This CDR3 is CASSASPATGGGNTIYF. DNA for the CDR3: TGTGCCAGCAGCGCTTCCCCCGCGACAGGGGGAGGAAACACCATATATTTT.

CDR3 sequence (DNA): TGCAGCCCTACCGTATGGAGTGAAGCTTTCTTT. Its translation: CSPTVWSEAFF. The chain links TRBV29-1 to TRBJ1-1; D gene uncertain. There are 11 residues in the CDR3. The ends were cut back, 8 bases at V and 7 bases at J, with 14 bases in the middle. The V gene's germline CDR1 is SQVTM and CDR2 ANQGSEA.

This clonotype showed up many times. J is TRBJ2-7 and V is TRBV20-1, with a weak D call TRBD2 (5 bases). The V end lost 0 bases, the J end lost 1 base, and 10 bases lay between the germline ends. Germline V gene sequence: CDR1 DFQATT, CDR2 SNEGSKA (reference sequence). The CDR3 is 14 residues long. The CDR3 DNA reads TGCAGTGCTAGAGATCCCACGGGGTCCTACGAGCAGTACTTC. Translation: CSARDPTGSYEQYF.

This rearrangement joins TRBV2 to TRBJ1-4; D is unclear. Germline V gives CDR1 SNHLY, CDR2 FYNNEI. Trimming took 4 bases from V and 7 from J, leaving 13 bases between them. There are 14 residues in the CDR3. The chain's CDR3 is CASSAGNTGEKLFF. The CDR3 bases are TGTGCCAGCAGTGCCGGAAACACGGGTGAAAAACTGTTTTTT.

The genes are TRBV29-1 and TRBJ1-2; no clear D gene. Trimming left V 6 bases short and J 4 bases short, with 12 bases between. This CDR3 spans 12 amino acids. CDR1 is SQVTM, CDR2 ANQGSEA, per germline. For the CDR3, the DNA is TGCAGCGTAGGGATAGCAACCTATGGCTACACCTTC. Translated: CSVGIATYGYTF.

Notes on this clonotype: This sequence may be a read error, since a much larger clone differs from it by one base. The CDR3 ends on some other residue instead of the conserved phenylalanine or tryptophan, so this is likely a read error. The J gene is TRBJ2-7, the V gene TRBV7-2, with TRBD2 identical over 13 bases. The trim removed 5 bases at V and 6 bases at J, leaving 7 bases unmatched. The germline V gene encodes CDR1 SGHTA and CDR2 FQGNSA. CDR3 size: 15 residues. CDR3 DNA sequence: TGTGCCAGCAGCCCAGCCGGACTAGCGGGAGTCGAGCAGTACTCC. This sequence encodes CASSPAGLAGVEQYS.

In DNA, the CDR3 is TGTGCCAGCCCCCGGGACAGGGGTTTGGAGACCCAGTACTTC. Translating gives CASPRDRGLETQYF. The rearrangement joins TRBV11-1 to TRBJ2-5, with 10 bases fitting TRBD1. V shed 8 bases and J 5 bases; nucleotides not matched to a gene: 8. This CDR3 spans 14 amino acids. Germline assignment: CDR1 SGHAT and CDR2 FQDESV (reference sequence).

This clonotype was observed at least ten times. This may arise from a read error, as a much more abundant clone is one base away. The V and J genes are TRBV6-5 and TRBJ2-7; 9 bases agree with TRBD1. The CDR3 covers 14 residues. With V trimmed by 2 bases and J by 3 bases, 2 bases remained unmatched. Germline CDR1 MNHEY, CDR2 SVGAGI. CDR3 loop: CASSYDRGNYEQYF. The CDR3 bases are TGTGCCAGCAGTTACGACAGGGGGAACTACGAGCAGTACTTC.

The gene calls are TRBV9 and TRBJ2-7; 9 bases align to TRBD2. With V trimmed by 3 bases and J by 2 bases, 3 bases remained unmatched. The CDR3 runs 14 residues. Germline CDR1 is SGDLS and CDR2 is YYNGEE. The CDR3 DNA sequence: TGTGCCAGCAGCGGACTAGCGGAACCCTACGAGCAGTACTTC. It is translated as CASSGLAEPYEQYF.

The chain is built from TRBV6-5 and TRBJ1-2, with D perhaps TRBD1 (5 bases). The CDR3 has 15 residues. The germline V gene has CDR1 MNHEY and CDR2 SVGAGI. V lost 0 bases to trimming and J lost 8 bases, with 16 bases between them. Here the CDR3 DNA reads TGTGCCAGCAGTTACTCGGGGACCGCTACGCGGGGCTACACCTTC. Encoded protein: CASSYSGTATRGYTF.

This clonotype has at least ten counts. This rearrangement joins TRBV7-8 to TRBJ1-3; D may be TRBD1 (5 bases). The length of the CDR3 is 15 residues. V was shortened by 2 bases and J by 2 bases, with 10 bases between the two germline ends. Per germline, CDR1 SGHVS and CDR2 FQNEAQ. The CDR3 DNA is TGTGCCAGCAGCTTACTGGAGGGGACTGGAAACACCATATATTTT. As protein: CASSLLEGTGNTIYF.

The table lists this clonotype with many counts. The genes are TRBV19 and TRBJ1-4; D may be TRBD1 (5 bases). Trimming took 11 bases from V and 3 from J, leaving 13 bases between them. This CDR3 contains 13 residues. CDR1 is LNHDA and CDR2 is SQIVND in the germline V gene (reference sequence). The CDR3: CAVSGPANEKLFF. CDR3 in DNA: TGTGCCGTTTCAGGGCCGGCTAATGAAAAACTGTTTTTT.

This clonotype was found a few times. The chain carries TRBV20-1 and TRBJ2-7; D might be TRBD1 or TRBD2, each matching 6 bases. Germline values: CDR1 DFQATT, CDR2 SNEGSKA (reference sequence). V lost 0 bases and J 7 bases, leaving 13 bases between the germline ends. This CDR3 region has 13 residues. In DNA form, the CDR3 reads TGCAGTGCTAGAGATGTGCAGGGGAGGGAGCAGTACTTC. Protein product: CSARDVQGREQYF.

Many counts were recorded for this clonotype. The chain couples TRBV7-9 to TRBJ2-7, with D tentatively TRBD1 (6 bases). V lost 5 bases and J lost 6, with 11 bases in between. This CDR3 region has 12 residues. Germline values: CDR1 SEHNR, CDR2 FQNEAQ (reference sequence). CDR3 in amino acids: CASSPPGAEQYF. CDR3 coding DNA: TGTGCCAGCAGCCCCCCAGGGGCCGAGCAGTACTTC.

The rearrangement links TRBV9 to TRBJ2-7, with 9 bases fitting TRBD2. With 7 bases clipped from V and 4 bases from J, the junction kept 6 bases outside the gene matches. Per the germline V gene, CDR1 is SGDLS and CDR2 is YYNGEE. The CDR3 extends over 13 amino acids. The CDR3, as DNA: TGTGCCAGCGGTCGAGCGGGAGGTTACGAGCAGTACTTC. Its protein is CASGRAGGYEQYF.

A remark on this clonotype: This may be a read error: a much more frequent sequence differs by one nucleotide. CDR3 DNA: TGCAGTGCACCCACCAGCGGGACCGCCTACGAGCAGTACTTC. Amino acids: CSAPTSGTAYEQYF. The chain couples TRBV20-1 to TRBJ2-7; 7 bases match TRBD2. From germline, CDR1 is DFQATT and CDR2 SNEGSKA (reference sequence). This CDR3 has 14 amino acids. The V and J ends lost 6 bases and 2 bases, in that order; junction bases with no gene match: 10.

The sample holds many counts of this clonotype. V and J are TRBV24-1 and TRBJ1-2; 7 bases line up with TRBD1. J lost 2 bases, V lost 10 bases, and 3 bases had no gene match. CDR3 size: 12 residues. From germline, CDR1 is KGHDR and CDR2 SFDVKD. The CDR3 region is CATSRGNYGYTF. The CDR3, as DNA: TGTGCCACTTCCAGGGGGAACTATGGCTACACCTTC.

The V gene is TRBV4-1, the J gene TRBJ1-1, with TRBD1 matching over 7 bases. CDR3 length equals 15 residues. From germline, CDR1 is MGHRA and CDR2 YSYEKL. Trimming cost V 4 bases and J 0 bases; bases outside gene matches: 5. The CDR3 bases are TGCGCCAGCAGCCCAGGGACAGCAATGAACACTGAAGCTTTCTTT. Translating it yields CASSPGTAMNTEAFF.

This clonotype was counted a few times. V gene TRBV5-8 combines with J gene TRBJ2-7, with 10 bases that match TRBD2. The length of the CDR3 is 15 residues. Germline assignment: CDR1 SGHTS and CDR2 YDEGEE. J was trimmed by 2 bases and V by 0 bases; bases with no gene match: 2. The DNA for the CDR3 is TGTGCCAGCAGCTTGGGGGGACTAGCGACCTACGAGCAGTACTTC. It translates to CASSLGGLATYEQYF.

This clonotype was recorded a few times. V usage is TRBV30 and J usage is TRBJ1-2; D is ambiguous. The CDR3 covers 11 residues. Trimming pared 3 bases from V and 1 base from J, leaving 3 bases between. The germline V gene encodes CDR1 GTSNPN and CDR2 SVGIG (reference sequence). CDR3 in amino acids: CAWSVNYGYTF. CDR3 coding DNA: TGTGCCTGGAGCGTTAACTATGGCTACACCTTC.

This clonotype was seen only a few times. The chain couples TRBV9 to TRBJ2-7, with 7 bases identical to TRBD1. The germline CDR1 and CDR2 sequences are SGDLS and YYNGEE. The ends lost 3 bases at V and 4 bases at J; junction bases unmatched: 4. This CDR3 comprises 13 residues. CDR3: CASSETGRYEQYF. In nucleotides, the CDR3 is TGTGCCAGCAGCGAGACAGGGCGGTACGAGCAGTACTTC. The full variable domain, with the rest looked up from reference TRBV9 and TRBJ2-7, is DSGVTQTPKHLITATGQRVTLRCSPRSGDLSVYWYQQSLDQGLQFLIQYYNGEERAKGNILERFSAQQFPDLHSELNLSSLELGDSALYFCASSETGRYEQYFGPGTRLTVT.

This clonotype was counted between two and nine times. The CDR3: CASSPGQGHNQPQHF. DNA for the CDR3: TGTGCCAGCAGCCCAGGACAGGGACACAATCAGCCCCAGCATTTT. The J gene is TRBJ1-5, the V gene TRBV5-5; 8 bases are a match to TRBD1. CDR1 is SGHKS, CDR2 YYEKEE, per germline (reference sequence). V trimming: 4 bases; J trimming: 3 bases; junction bases outside the gene matches: 6. There are 15 residues in the CDR3.

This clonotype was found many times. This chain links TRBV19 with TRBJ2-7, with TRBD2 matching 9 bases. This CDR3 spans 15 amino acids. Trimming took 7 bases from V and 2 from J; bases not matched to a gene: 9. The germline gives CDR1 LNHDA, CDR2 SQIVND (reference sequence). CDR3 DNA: TGTGCCAGTAAGGGTAGCGGGGGAGATACCTACGAGCAGTACTTC. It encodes CASKGSGGDTYEQYF.

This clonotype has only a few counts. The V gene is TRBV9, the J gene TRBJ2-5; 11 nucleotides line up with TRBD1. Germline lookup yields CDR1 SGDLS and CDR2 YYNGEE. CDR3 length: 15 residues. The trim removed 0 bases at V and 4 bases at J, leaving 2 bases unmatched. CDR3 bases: TGTGCCAGCAGCGTAGCCGGGACAGGGGGAGAGACCCAGTACTTC. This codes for CASSVAGTGGETQYF.